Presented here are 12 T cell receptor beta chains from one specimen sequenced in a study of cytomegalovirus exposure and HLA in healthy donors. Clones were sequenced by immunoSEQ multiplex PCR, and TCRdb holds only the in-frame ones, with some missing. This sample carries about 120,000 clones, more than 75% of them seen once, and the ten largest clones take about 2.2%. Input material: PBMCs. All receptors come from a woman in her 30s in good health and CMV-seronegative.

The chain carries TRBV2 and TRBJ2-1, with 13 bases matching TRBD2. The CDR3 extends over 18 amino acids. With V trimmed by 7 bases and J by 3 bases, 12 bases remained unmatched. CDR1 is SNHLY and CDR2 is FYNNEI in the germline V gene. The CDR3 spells CASKFFPGLAGYYNEQFF. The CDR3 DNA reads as TGTGCCAGCAAATTTTTTCCGGGACTAGCGGGGTACTACAATGAGCAGTTCTTC.

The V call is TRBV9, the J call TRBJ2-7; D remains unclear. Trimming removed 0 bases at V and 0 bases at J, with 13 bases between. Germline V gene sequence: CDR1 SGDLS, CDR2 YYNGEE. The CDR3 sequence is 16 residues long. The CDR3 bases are TGTGCCAGCAGCGTAGGATCGGAGAGAGGCTCCTACGAGCAGTACTTC. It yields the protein CASSVGSERGSYEQYF. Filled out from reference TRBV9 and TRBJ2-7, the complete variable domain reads DSGVTQTPKHLITATGQRVTLRCSPRSGDLSVYWYQQSLDQGLQFLIQYYNGEERAKGNILERFSAQQFPDLHSELNLSSLELGDSALYFCASSVGSERGSYEQYFGPGTRLTVT.

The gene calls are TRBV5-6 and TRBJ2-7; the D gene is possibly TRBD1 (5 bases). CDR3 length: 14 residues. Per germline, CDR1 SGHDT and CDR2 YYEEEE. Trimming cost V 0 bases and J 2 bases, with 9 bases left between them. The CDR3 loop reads CASSLGQRPYEQYF. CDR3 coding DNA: TGTGCCAGCAGCTTGGGACAGAGGCCCTACGAGCAGTACTTC.

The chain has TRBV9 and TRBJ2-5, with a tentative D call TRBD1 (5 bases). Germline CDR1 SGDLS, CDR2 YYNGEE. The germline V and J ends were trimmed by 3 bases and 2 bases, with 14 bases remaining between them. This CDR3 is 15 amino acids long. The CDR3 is CASSALDRVQETQYF. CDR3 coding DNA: TGTGCCAGCAGCGCCCTCGACAGAGTTCAAGAGACCCAGTACTTC.

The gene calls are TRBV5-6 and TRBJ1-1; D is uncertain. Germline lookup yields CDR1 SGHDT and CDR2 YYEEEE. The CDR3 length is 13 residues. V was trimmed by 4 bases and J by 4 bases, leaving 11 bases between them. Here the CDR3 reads CASSLPPGTEAFF. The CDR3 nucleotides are TGTGCCAGCAGCCTGCCCCCGGGCACTGAAGCTTTCTTT. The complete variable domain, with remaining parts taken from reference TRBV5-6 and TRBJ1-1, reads DAGVTQSPTHLIKTRGQQVTLRCSPKSGHDTVSWYQQALGQGPQFIFQYYEEEERQRGNFPDRFSGHQFPNYSSELNVNALLLGDSALYLCASSLPPGTEAFFGQGTRLTVV.

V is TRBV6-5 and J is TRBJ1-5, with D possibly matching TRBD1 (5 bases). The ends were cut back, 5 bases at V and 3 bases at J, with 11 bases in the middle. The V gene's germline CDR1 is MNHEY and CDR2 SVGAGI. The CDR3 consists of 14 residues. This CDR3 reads CASSIDSYNQPQHF. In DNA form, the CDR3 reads TGTGCCAGCAGTATAGACAGCTACAATCAGCCCCAGCATTTT.

The CDR3 nucleotides read TGTGCCAGCAGCGGACAGGGGTTGAACGAGCAGTACTTC. The encoded protein is CASSGQGLNEQYF. The rearrangement links TRBV7-9 to TRBJ2-7; 9 nucleotides align to TRBD1. Germline lookup yields CDR1 SEHNR and CDR2 FQNEAQ (reference sequence). The CDR3 has 13 amino acids. J was trimmed by 5 bases and V by 5 bases; bases with no gene match: 4.

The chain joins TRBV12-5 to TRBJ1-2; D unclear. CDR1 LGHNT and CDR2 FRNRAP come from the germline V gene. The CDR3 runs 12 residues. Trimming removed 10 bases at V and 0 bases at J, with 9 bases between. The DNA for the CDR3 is TGTGCTATTACCACAGCTAACTATGGCTACACCTTC. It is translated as CAITTANYGYTF.

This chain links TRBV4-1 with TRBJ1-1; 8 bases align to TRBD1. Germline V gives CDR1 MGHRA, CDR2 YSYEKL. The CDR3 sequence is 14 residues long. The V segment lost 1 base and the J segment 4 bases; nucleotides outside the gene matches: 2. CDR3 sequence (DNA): TGCGCCAGCAGCCAAGCGGACAGGGCCACTGAAGCTTTCTTT. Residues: CASSQADRATEAFF.

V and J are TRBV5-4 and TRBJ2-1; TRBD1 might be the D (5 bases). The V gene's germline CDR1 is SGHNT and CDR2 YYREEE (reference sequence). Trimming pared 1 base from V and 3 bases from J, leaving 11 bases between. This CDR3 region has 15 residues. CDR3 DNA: TGTGCCAGCAGCTTGAGGGGCAGCCACTACAATGAGCAGTTCTTC. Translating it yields CASSLRGSHYNEQFF. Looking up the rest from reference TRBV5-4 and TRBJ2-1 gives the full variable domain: ETGVTQSPTHLIKTRGQQVTLRCSSQSGHNTVSWYQQALGQGPQFIFQYYREEENGRGNFPPRFSGLQFPNYSSELNVNALELDDSALYLCASSLRGSHYNEQFFGPGTRLTVL.

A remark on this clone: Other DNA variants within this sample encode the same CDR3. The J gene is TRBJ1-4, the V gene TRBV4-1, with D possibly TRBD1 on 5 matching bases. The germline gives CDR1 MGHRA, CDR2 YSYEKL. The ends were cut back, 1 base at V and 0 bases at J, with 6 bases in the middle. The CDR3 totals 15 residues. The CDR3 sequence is CASSQGGATNEKLFF. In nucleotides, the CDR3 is TGCGCCAGCAGCCAAGGGGGCGCAACTAATGAAAAACTGTTTTTT.

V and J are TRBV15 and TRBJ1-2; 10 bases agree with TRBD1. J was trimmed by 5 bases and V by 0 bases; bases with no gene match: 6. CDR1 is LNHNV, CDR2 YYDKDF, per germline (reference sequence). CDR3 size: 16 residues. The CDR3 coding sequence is TGTGCCACCAGCAGAGATCCGGGACAGGGGAGTTATGGCTACACCTTC. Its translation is CATSRDPGQGSYGYTF.